These 14 T cell receptor beta chains were sequenced from one sample in a study of blood T cell repertoires in COVID-19. Repertoires were generated with immunoSEQ multiplex PCR, while TCRdb's copy carries only in-frame clones and drops some. The table includes some 130,000 clones, 60% to 80% detected once. The specimen sequenced was peripheral blood. The origin of the receptors is a man aged 60-69 years who had recovered from COVID-19.

This clone appeared once. This chain joins TRBV7-6 and TRBJ2-7; 10 positions match TRBD2. The junction had 4 bases not matched to a gene; V was cut back by 4 bases and J by 1 base. The CDR3 extends over 15 amino acids. The germline V gene encodes CDR1 SGHVS and CDR2 FNYEAQ. The CDR3 coding sequence is TGTGCCAGCAGCTCGACTAGCGGGTATTCCTACGAGCAGTACTTC. Amino acids: CASSSTSGYSYEQYF.

The chain joins TRBV7-2 to TRBJ1-1; D possibly corresponds to TRBD1 (5 bases). V lost 1 base and J 2 bases, leaving 14 bases between the germline ends. CDR3 size: 16 residues. Germline loops: CDR1 SGHTA, CDR2 FQGNSA. CDR3 DNA: TGTGCCAGCAGCTTAGGCGGGGCCCTCAGTAACACTGAAGCTTTCTTT. Translating it yields CASSLGGALSNTEAFF. The full variable domain, with the rest looked up from reference TRBV7-2 and TRBJ1-1, is GAGVSQSPSNKVTEKGKDVELRCDPISGHTALYWYRQSLGQGLEFLIYFQGNSAPDKSGLPSDRFSAERTGGSVSTLTIQRTQQEDSAVYLCASSLGGALSNTEAFFGQGTRLTVV.

The chain employs TRBV12-3 or TRBV12-4 and TRBJ1-1, with D uncertain. There are 13 residues in the CDR3. V was pared by 4 bases and J by 1 base, with 7 bases between. In nucleotides, the CDR3 is TGTGCCAGCAGTTGGGCGAAGAACACTGAAGCTTTCTTT. Residues: CASSWAKNTEAFF.

This sequence joins TRBV11-1 and TRBJ2-6; D may be TRBD1 (6 bases). Germline lookup yields CDR1 SGHAT and CDR2 FQDESV (reference sequence). The CDR3 is 16 residues long. V was cut by 5 bases and J by 0 bases, with 11 bases left in between. CDR3 residues: CASSATGSSGANVLTF. As DNA, the CDR3 is TGTGCCAGCAGCGCTACAGGGTCCTCTGGGGCCAACGTCCTGACTTTC.

The chain joins TRBV18 to TRBJ1-3; D call uncertain. Per the germline V gene, CDR1 is KGHSH and CDR2 is LQKENI. This CDR3 is built from 15 residues. V was shortened by 3 bases and J by 4 bases, with 13 bases between the two germline ends. The chain's CDR3 is CASSPDPARGNTIYF. The CDR3 nucleotides read TGTGCCAGCTCACCCGACCCGGCTAGGGGAAACACCATATATTTT.

The V gene is TRBV4-1, the J gene TRBJ2-6; 7 bases are shared with TRBD2. The germline gives CDR1 MGHRA, CDR2 YSYEKL. CDR3 size: 21 residues. J gave up 0 bases and V 0 bases, and 14 bases lay outside the gene matches. The CDR3 sequence: CASSQEGGTAISYSGANVLTF. The DNA of the CDR3 is TGCGCCAGCAGCCAAGAGGGGGGGACGGCCATCTCCTACTCTGGGGCCAACGTCCTGACTTTC.

The V gene is TRBV7-8, the J gene TRBJ2-1, with D maybe TRBD1 (6 bases). Germline loops: CDR1 SGHVS, CDR2 FQNEAQ. Deletions cut 6 bases from V and 4 bases from J, with 13 bases between. This CDR3 spans 14 amino acids. CDR3 DNA sequence: TGTGCCAGCAGGCGAAGGGGGTCTTACAATGAGCAGTTCTTC. Its translation: CASRRRGSYNEQFF.

This chain uses TRBV6-5 with TRBJ2-2; 9 positions match TRBD1. Germline lookup yields CDR1 MNHEY and CDR2 SVGAGI. V trimming: 6 bases; J trimming: 5 bases; junction bases outside the gene matches: 4. This CDR3 spans 14 amino acids. The chain's CDR3 is CASRRGQGTGELFF. Here the CDR3 DNA reads TGTGCCAGCAGGAGGGGACAGGGTACCGGGGAGCTGTTTTTT.

V usage is TRBV5-1 and J usage is TRBJ1-2; unclear D gene. The V end lost 3 bases, the J end lost 3 bases, and 12 bases lay between the germline ends. Germline-derived CDR1 and CDR2 are SGHRS and YFSETQ. The CDR3 extends over 14 amino acids. The CDR3 region has the DNA TGCGCCAGCAGCTGGAGGGAGGGTGACTATGGCTACACCTTC. Translated, it gives CASSWREGDYGYTF.

The chain employs TRBV9 and TRBJ2-7; perhaps TRBD2 as D (5 bases). Germline assignment: CDR1 SGDLS and CDR2 YYNGEE. Trimming removed 4 bases at V and 3 bases at J, with 14 bases between. The CDR3 covers 14 residues. CDR3 amino acids: CASSPVDSLYEQYF. CDR3 sequence (DNA): TGTGCCAGCAGCCCAGTGGACTCCCTCTACGAGCAGTACTTC.

This chain connects TRBV4-3 to TRBJ2-7; D might be TRBD2 (6 bases). The CDR3 is 15 residues long. Germline V CDR1 and CDR2: LGHNA, YSLEER. Trimming took off 0 bases at V and 8 bases at J, with 17 bases between the two ends. The CDR3 bases are TGCGCCAGCAGCCAAGATTTTGGAACTAGCACCAAGCAGTACTTC. The encoded protein is CASSQDFGTSTKQYF.

This rearrangement joins TRBV28 to TRBJ2-2; TRBD1 aligns across 8 bases. Germline loops: CDR1 MDHEN, CDR2 SYDVKM. V lost 6 bases to trimming and J lost 1 base; unmatched junction nucleotides: 4. The CDR3 is 15 residues long. The CDR3 region has the DNA TGTGCCAGCAGGGCCGGGACAGGGAACACCGGGGAGCTGTTTTTT. This sequence encodes CASRAGTGNTGELFF.

The V and J genes are TRBV6-5 and TRBJ2-2, with D perhaps TRBD1 (7 bases). V lost 5 bases to trimming and J lost 5 bases, with 12 bases between them. Germline values: CDR1 MNHEY, CDR2 SVGAGI. The CDR3 covers 14 residues. In DNA, the CDR3 is TGTGCCAGCAGTCCCCCAGGGGGGACCGGGGAGCTGTTTTTT. Its protein product is CASSPPGGTGELFF.

This clone was detected a few times. The chain couples TRBV5-5 to TRBJ2-7, with TRBD2 matching 11 bases. The CDR3 runs to 15 residues. V shed 2 bases, J shed 3 bases, and the junction held 4 bases outside the gene matches. From germline, CDR1 is SGHKS and CDR2 YYEKEE (reference sequence). The CDR3 DNA is TGTGCCAGCAGCTTTACTAGCGGGGGACTCTACGAGCAGTACTTC. Its translation: CASSFTSGGLYEQYF.